This TCR beta chain was profiled in a study of cytomegalovirus exposure and HLA in healthy donors. TCRdb keeps only in-frame clones here, not all; method: immunoSEQ multiplex PCR. The sample holds 250,000 to 400,000 clones, approximately 88% seen once. This CDR3 is built from 13 residues. Germline assignment: CDR1 SGHRS and CDR2 YFSETQ. Trimming pared 4 bases from V and 3 bases from J, leaving 10 bases between. Broader study findings: The study listed under 200 cytomegalovirus-associated TCR beta chains.

As for this clone: No antigen is known for it.

The chain joins TRBV5-1 to TRBJ1-2, with D unresolved. The source is a man younger than 45 in good health and CMV-seronegative. The sample comprised PBMCs. The DNA for the CDR3 is TGCGCCAGCAGCCTCGGACTCTACTATGGCTACACCTTC. Its translation is CASSLGLYYGYTF. The variable domain in full, with the rest retrieved from reference TRBV5-1 and TRBJ1-2, is KAGVTQTPRYLIKTRGQQVTLSCSPISGHRSVSWYQQTPGQGLQFLFEYFSETQRNKGNFPGRFSGRQFSNSRSEMNVSTLELGDSALYLCASSLGLYYGYTFGSGTRLTVV.